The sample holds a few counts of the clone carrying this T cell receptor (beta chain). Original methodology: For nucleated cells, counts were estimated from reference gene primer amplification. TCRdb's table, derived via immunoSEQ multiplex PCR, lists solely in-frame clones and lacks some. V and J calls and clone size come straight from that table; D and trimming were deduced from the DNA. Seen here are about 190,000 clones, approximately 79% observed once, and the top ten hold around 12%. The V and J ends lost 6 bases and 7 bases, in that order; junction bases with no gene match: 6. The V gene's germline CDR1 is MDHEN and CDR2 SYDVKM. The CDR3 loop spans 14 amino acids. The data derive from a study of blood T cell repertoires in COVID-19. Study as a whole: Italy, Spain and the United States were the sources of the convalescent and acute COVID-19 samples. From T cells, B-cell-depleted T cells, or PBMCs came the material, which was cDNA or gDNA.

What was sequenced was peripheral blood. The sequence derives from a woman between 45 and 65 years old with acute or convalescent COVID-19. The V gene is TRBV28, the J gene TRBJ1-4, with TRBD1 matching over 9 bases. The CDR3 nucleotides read TGTGCCAGCAGACAACAGGGGGCGGGTGAAAAACTGTTTTTT. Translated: CASRQQGAGEKLFF.